These 2 T cell receptor beta chains originate from one sample sequenced in a study of vaccination effects on CD4 cells after COVID-19. TCRdb keeps only in-frame clones here, not all; method: immunoSEQ multiplex PCR. The sample shows 70,000 or so clones, over 65% of them seen only once. Before sequencing, viral peptide pools were used by the ViraFEST assay to expand antigen-specific CD4+ T cells. Culture lasted 10 days before CD4+ T cell isolation. A positive SARS-CoV-2 PCR test fell between March and December 2020. The antigens these receptors bind are not known. Sequenced material: CD4+ T cells from PBMCs cultured with HIV peptides, taken before COVID-19 vaccination. Subset indicated: HIV-1 Nef peptide pool negative control/reference culture. The source is a human donor who had a prior SARS-CoV-2 infection.

The chain joins TRBV19 to TRBJ1-1; no firm D call. The V gene's germline CDR1 is LNHDA and CDR2 SQIVND (reference sequence). This CDR3 contains 11 residues. Trimming cost V 6 bases and J 7 bases, with 9 bases left between them. CDR3 sequence: CASSTEYEAFF. The CDR3 DNA follows: TGTGCCAGTAGCACCGAATATGAAGCTTTCTTT.

The CDR3 nucleotides read TGTGCCAGCAGCCGAGCGGGGGGGCGTGGTGAGCAGTTCTTC. Translated: CASSRAGGRGEQFF. The chain uses TRBV7-3 and TRBJ2-1; 10 bases are a match to TRBD2. Germline V gene lookup returns CDR1 SGHTA and CDR2 FQGTGA. Trimming removed 5 bases from V and 9 bases from J; junction bases left unmatched: 7. There are 14 residues in the CDR3.